Below, 27 T cell receptor beta chains from the same sample are listed, as sequenced in a study of monozygotic twins with inflammatory bowel disease. TCRdb reprocessed the 5' RACE reads and keeps a single row for each CDR3 protein, giving no DNA. There are around 140,000 distinct CDR3 sequences in the sample, with 2% to 3% held by the top ten. The sequencing sample was made of blood. All receptors come from a human donor with ulcerative colitis or Crohn's disease, or a healthy co-twin of an affected twin (not recorded which).

The J gene is TRBJ2-7, the V gene TRBV29-1; checking the TCRdb D call of TRBD2 is not possible without DNA. The CDR3 is 14 amino acids. Per germline, CDR1 SQVTM and CDR2 ANQGSEA. Here the CDR3 reads CSVVGPVSSYEQYF.

The chain employs TRBV20-1 and TRBJ1-3; as DNA is missing, the TRBD1 call by TCRdb cannot be tested. The germline CDR1 and CDR2 sequences are DFQATT and SNEGSKA (reference sequence). The CDR3 is 13 amino acids. CDR3 sequence: CSARGDPGNTIYF.

J is TRBJ2-1 and V is TRBV12-3 or TRBV12-4. The CDR3 length is 16 residues. CDR3 region: CASRSFGGSSYNEQFF.

The chain carries TRBV7-5 and TRBJ1-3; TCRdb names TRBD1, which stays unverified in the absence of DNA. TRBV7-5 is labeled a pseudogene. This CDR3 has 18 amino acids. The CDR3: CISVPEAILRVAGNTIYF.

The chain recombines TRBV4-3 with TRBJ2-5. The CDR3 consists of 14 residues. CDR1 is LGHNA, CDR2 YSLEER, per germline. This CDR3 is CASSQRPDTETQYF.

The J gene is TRBJ2-1, the V gene TRBV7-9; TCRdb's assignment of TRBD1 cannot be checked, as there is no DNA. The CDR3 totals 16 residues. The V gene's germline CDR1 is SEHNR and CDR2 FQNEAQ (reference sequence). CDR3 region: CASSSLTGPQYNEQFF. Complete variable domain (other parts from reference TRBV7-9 and TRBJ2-1): DTGVSQNPRHKITKRGQNVTFRCDPISEHNRLYWYRQTLGQGPEFLTYFQNEAQLEKSRLLSDRFSAERPKGSFSTLEIQRTEQGDSAMYLCASSSLTGPQYNEQFFGPGTRLTVL.

This rearrangement joins TRBV27 to TRBJ2-2. This CDR3 spans 15 amino acids. The germline V gene has CDR1 MNHEY and CDR2 SMNVEV (reference sequence). The CDR3 loop is CASSSEVPNTGELFF.

The chain employs TRBV20-1 and TRBJ2-5; TCRdb designates TRBD2, a call that cannot be tested without DNA. CDR3 length: 16 amino acids. Germline loops: CDR1 DFQATT, CDR2 SNEGSKA (reference sequence). Here the CDR3 reads CSAAGSSERVYETQYF.

V is TRBV6-5 and J is TRBJ2-3; checking the TCRdb D call of TRBD1 is not possible without DNA. Germline V gene data show CDR1 as MNHEY and CDR2 as SVGAGI. The CDR3 loop spans 17 amino acids. CDR3 loop: CASSYFGGEGGTDTQYF.

V gene TRBV12-3 or TRBV12-4 combines with J gene TRBJ1-5; with no DNA, the TCRdb D assignment of TRBD1 cannot be verified. The length of the CDR3 is 15 residues. The CDR3 loop reads CASSWGTGVNQPQHF.

This sequence joins TRBV7-2 and TRBJ2-7. The CDR3 is 14 residues long. CDR1 SGHTA and CDR2 FQGNSA come from the germline V gene. The chain's CDR3 is CASNSPRGTYEQYF. Drawing the rest from reference TRBV7-2 and TRBJ2-7, the complete variable domain is GAGVSQSPSNKVTEKGKDVELRCDPISGHTALYWYRQSLGQGLEFLIYFQGNSAPDKSGLPSDRFSAERTGGSVSTLTIQRTQQEDSAVYLCASNSPRGTYEQYFGPGTRLTVT.

The chain uses TRBV28 and TRBJ2-2; TCRdb's D gene call, TRBD2, goes unchecked for lack of DNA. Germline V CDR1 and CDR2: MDHEN, SYDVKM. The CDR3 extends over 17 amino acids. CDR3 sequence: CASSTLHTAGLTGELFF.

V usage is TRBV18 and J usage is TRBJ2-5; TCRdb designates TRBD2, a call that cannot be tested without DNA. Germline CDR1 is KGHSH and CDR2 is LQKENI. CDR3 size: 15 residues. This chain's CDR3 is CASSPQGTSEETQYF.

J is TRBJ2-3 and V is TRBV19; TCRdb calls TRBD1, which cannot be checked without DNA. The CDR3 consists of 16 residues. Germline-derived CDR1 and CDR2 are LNHDA and SQIVND (reference sequence). CDR3: CASSTPWRTSTDTQYF.

The chain couples TRBV6-1 to TRBJ2-7; TCRdb outputs TRBD1, but without DNA this stays unchecked. The CDR3 loop spans 15 amino acids. Per the germline V gene, CDR1 is MNHNS and CDR2 is SASEGT. The CDR3 sequence: CASTPGGRAPYEQYF.

The chain uses TRBV7-2 and TRBJ2-1; TCRdb's assignment of TRBD1 cannot be checked, as there is no DNA. Germline V CDR1 and CDR2: SGHTA, FQGNSA. The CDR3 is made up of 16 amino acids. The chain's CDR3 is CASSPPVGTAYNEQFF.

V gene TRBV11-2 combines with J gene TRBJ1-5; there is no DNA to check the TCRdb D call of TRBD1. The CDR3 extends over 14 amino acids. Looked up from germline, CDR1 is SGHAT and CDR2 is FQNNGV. CDR3 loop: CASSFTGPNQPQHF.

This chain connects TRBV24-1 to TRBJ2-3. The CDR3 contains 17 residues. The germline gives CDR1 KGHDR, CDR2 SFDVKD. The CDR3 region is CATSEPLGPVSTDTQYF.

The rearrangement joins TRBV7-8 to TRBJ2-1; absent DNA, TCRdb's TRBD2 call cannot be checked. Germline V lookup: CDR1 SGHVS, CDR2 FQNEAQ. This CDR3 contains 13 residues. This CDR3 reads CASSLLGGNEQFF. Full variable domain (remainder filled in from reference TRBV7-8 and TRBJ2-1): GAGVSQSPRYKVAKRGQDVALRCDPISGHVSLFWYQQALGQGPEFLTYFQNEAQLDKSGLPSDRFFAERPEGSVSTLKIQRTQQEDSAVYLCASSLLGGNEQFFGPGTRLTVL.

The J gene is TRBJ1-4, the V gene TRBV4-3. The CDR3 is 16 residues long. Per the germline V gene, CDR1 is LGHNA and CDR2 is YSLEER. The CDR3: CASSQGTGATNEKLFF.

The rearrangement joins TRBV7-3 to TRBJ2-7; the TCRdb D gene call, TRBD1, has no DNA to confirm it. The germline gives CDR1 SGHTA, CDR2 FQGTGA. The CDR3 consists of 14 residues. The CDR3 sequence is CASSLKWDSYEQYF. The full variable domain, with the rest looked up from reference TRBV7-3 and TRBJ2-7, is GAGVSQTPSNKVTEKGKYVELRCDPISGHTALYWYRQSLGQGPEFLIYFQGTGAADDSGLPNDRFFAVRPEGSVSTLKIQRTERGDSAVYLCASSLKWDSYEQYFGPGTRLTVT.

The chain couples TRBV20-1 to TRBJ2-4; absent DNA, TCRdb's TRBD1 call cannot be checked. Germline lookup yields CDR1 DFQATT and CDR2 SNEGSKA (reference sequence). This CDR3 region has 16 residues. The CDR3 loop reads CSARAPGQGAVNIQYF.

The gene calls are TRBV10-3 and TRBJ1-6; TCRdb designates TRBD1, a call that cannot be tested without DNA. The CDR3 contains 15 residues. Germline lookup yields CDR1 ENHRY and CDR2 SYGVKD. The CDR3 protein is CAIKSGQGGNSPLHF.

The CDR3 spells CASSLQDYNEQFF. The rearrangement uses TRBV5-6 and TRBJ2-1; TCRdb gives TRBD1 as the D gene, but with no DNA this cannot be confirmed. The CDR3 runs to 13 residues. The germline CDR1 and CDR2 sequences are SGHDT and YYEEEE.

This chain links TRBV5-6 with TRBJ1-5; the D gene TCRdb calls, TRBD1, cannot be checked with no DNA. The germline gives CDR1 SGHDT, CDR2 YYEEEE. CDR3 length: 14 amino acids. CDR3 amino acids: CASSPATGDQPQHF.

This sequence joins TRBV2 and TRBJ2-7; TCRdb designates TRBD2, a call that cannot be tested without DNA. The germline CDR1 and CDR2 sequences are SNHLY and FYNNEI. The CDR3 extends over 13 amino acids. The CDR3 loop is CASRTEVTTEQYF. Complete variable domain (other parts from reference TRBV2 and TRBJ2-7): EPEVTQTPSHQVTQMGQEVILRCVPISNHLYFYWYRQILGQKVEFLVSFYNNEISEKSEIFDDQFSVERPDGSNFTLKIRSTKLEDSAMYFCASRTEVTTEQYFGPGTRLTVT.

V is TRBV4-3 and J is TRBJ1-5. The CDR3 has 13 residues. Looked up from germline, CDR1 is LGHNA and CDR2 is YSLEER. The CDR3 here is CASSQDMNQPQHF.